This T cell receptor beta chain came from a study of shared clonotypes between healthy human individuals. Overall study context: Each donor's CD8 memory used one plate, CD8 naive two, each CD4 subset three.

Study-wide results and caveats: Sharing across a few donors was seen in roughly 5% of naive CD4 clonotypes.

Per the germline V gene, CDR1 is MNHNS and CDR2 is SASEGT. Deletions cut 3 bases from V and 0 bases from J, with 12 bases between. CDR3 length equals 15 residues. A remark on this clone: Its antigen is still unknown.

Healthy HIV-negative adults with no recent acute infections or vaccinations were recruited as donors. The protocol was immunoSEQ multiplex PCR, while the TCRdb copy is restricted to in-frame clones and leaves out a portion. The sample consists of a few million clones, approximately 94% of them appearing once. Material for sequencing was naive CD4+ T cells sorted from blood. Subset here: CD45RA+ positively selected. This clonotype originated in a man between 18 and 29 years old in good health. The J gene is TRBJ2-7, the V gene TRBV6-1; weak D call: TRBD2 (6 bases). DNA for the CDR3: TGTGCCAGCAGTGATGGGACTCTTGCCTCCTACGAGCAGTACTTC. Its translation: CASSDGTLASYEQYF.